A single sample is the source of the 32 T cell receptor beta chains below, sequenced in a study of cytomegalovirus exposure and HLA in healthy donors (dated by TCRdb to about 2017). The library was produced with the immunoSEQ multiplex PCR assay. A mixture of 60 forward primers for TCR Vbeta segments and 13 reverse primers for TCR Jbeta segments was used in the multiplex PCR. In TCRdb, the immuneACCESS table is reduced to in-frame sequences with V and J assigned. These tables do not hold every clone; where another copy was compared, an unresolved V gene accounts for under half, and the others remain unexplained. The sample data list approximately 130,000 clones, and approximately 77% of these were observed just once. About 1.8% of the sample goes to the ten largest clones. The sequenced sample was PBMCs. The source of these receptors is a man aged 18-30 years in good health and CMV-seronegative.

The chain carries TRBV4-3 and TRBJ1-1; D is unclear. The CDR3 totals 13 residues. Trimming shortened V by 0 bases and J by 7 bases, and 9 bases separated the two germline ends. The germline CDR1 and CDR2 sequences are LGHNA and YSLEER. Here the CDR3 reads CASSQDFADEAFF. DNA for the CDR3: TGCGCCAGCAGCCAAGATTTCGCAGATGAAGCTTTCTTT.

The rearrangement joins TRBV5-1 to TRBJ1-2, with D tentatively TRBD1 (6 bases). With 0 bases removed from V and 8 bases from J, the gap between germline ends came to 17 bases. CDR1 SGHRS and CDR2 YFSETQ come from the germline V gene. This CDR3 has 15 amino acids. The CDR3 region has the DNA TGCGCCAGCAGCTTGGCTGGACAGCCCGTTGGGGGCTACACCTTC. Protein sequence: CASSLAGQPVGGYTF.

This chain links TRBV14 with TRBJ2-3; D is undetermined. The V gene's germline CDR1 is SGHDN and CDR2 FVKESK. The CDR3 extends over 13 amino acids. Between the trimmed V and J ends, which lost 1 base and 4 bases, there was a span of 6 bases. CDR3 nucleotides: TGTGCCAGCAGCCAAGTTAGCCCAGATACGCAGTATTTT. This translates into CASSQVSPDTQYF.

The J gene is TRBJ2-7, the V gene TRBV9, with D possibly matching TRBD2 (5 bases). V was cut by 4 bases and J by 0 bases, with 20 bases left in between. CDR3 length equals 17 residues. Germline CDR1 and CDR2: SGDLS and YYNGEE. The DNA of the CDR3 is TGTGCCAGCAGCCCCCCGAGGGAAGGGATGAGCTCCTACGAGCAGTACTTC. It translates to CASSPPREGMSSYEQYF.

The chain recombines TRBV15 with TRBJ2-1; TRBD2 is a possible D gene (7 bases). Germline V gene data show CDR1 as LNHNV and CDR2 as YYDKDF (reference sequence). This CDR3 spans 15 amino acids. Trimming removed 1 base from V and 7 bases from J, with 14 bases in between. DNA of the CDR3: TGTGCCACCAGCAGAGTCTCGGGGGGCTCTAATGAGCAGTTCTTC. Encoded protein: CATSRVSGGSNEQFF.

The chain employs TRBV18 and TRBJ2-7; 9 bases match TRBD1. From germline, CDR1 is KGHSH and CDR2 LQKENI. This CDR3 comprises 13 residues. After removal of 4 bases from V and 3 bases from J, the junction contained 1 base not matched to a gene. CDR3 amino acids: CASSRDRDYEQYF. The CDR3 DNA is TGTGCCAGCTCACGGGACAGGGACTACGAGCAGTACTTC.

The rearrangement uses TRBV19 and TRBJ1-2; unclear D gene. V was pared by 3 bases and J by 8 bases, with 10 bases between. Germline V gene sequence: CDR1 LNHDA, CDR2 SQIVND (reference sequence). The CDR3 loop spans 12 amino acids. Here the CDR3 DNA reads TGTGCCAGTAGTATGACGGAGCCCGGCTACACCTTC. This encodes CASSMTEPGYTF.

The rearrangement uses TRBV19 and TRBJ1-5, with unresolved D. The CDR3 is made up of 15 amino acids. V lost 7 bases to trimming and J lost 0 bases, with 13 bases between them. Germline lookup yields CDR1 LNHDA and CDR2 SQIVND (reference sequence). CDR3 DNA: TGTGCCAGTAAAACGGAGATAGATAGCAATCAGCCCCAGCATTTT. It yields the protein CASKTEIDSNQPQHF.

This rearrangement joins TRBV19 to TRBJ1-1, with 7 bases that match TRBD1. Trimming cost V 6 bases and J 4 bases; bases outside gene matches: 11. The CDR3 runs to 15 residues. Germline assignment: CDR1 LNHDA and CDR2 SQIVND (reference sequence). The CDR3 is CASSLLSTGATEAFF. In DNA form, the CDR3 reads TGTGCCAGTAGCCTACTCTCAACAGGGGCCACTGAAGCTTTCTTT.

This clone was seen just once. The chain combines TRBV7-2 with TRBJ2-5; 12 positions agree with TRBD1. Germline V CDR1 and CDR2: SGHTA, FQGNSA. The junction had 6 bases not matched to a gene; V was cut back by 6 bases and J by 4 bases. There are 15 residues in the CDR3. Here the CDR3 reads CASRKGQGAGETQYF. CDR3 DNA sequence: TGTGCCAGCAGAAAGGGACAGGGGGCGGGAGAGACCCAGTACTTC.

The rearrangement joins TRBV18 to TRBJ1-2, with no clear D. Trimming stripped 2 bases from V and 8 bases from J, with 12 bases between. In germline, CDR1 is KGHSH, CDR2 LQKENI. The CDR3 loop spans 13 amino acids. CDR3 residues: CASSPKEGMGYTF. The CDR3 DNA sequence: TGTGCCAGCTCACCAAAGGAGGGCATGGGCTACACCTTC.

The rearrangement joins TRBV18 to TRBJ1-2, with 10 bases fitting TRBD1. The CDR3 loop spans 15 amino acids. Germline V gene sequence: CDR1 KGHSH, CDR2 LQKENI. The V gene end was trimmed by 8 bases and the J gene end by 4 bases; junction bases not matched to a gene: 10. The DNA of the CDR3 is TGTGCCAGCACGGGAGTGGGACAGGGGAGCTATGGCTACACCTTC. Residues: CASTGVGQGSYGYTF.

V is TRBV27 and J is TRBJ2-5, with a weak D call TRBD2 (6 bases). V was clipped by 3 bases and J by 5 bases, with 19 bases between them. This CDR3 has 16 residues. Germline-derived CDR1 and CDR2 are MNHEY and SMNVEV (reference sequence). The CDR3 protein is CASSFNLAAGQETQYF. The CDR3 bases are TGTGCCAGCAGTTTCAATTTAGCGGCGGGGCAGGAGACCCAGTACTTC.

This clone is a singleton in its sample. The CDR3 sequence is CASSPSGQGTDTQYF. In DNA, the CDR3 is TGTGCCAGCTCACCGTCGGGACAGGGCACAGATACGCAGTATTTT. This chain joins TRBV18 and TRBJ2-3, with TRBD1 identical over 8 bases. This CDR3 spans 15 amino acids. Trimming took 3 bases from V and 1 from J; bases not matched to a gene: 3. The germline gives CDR1 KGHSH, CDR2 LQKENI.

The CDR3 nucleotides read TGCGCCAGCAGCCGATCGGGAGGCGGCTACACCTTC. Translation gives CASSRSGGGYTF. This chain joins TRBV4-1 and TRBJ1-2; D is undetermined. Trimming removed 4 bases from V and 8 bases from J, with 11 bases in between. The CDR3 runs to 12 residues. Looked up from germline, CDR1 is MGHRA and CDR2 is YSYEKL.

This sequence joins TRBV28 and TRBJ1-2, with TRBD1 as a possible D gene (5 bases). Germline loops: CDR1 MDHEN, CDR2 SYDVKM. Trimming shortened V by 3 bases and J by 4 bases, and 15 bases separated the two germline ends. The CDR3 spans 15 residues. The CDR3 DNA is TGTGCCAGCAGTTTTGGGGGGGATGAGAGCTATGGCTACACCTTC. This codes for CASSFGGDESYGYTF.

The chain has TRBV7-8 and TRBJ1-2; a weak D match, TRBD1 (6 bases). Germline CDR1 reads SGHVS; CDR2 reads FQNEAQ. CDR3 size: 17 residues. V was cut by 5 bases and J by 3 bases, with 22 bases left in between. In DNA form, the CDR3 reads TGTGCCAGCAGCGCCGGGACAACGTCTAGTTCTGACTATGGCTACACCTTC. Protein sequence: CASSAGTTSSSDYGYTF.

CDR3: CASTLQGVNTEAFF. The CDR3 DNA sequence: TGTGCCAGTACCTTACAGGGGGTGAACACTGAAGCTTTCTTT. This rearrangement joins TRBV19 to TRBJ1-1; 8 nucleotides align to TRBD1. After removal of 7 bases from V and 0 bases from J, the junction contained 4 bases not matched to a gene. The CDR3 is made up of 14 amino acids. In germline, CDR1 is LNHDA, CDR2 SQIVND (reference sequence). Variable domain in full (rest from reference TRBV19 and TRBJ1-1): DGGITQSPKYLFRKEGQNVTLSCEQNLNHDAMYWYRQDPGQGLRLIYYSQIVNDFQKGDIAEGYSVSREKKESFPLTVTSAQKNPTAFYLCASTLQGVNTEAFFGQGTRLTVV.

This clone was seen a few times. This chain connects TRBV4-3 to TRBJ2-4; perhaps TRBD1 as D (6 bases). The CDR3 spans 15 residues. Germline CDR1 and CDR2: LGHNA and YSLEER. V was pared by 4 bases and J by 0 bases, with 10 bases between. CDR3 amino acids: CASSPGQLAKNIQYF. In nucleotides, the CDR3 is TGCGCCAGCAGCCCAGGACAGTTAGCCAAAAACATTCAGTACTTC.

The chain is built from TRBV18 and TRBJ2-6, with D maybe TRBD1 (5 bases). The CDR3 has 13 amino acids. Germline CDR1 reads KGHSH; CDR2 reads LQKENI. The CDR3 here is CAEQVSGANVLTF. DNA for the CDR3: TGTGCAGAACAGGTCTCTGGGGCCAACGTCCTGACTTTC.

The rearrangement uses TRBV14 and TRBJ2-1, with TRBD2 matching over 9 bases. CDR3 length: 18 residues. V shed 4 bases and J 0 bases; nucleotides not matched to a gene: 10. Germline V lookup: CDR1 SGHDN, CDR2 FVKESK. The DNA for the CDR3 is TGTGCCAGCAGCCGGGTTAGCGGGGGCCTTAGCTCCTACAATGAGCAGTTCTTC. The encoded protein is CASSRVSGGLSSYNEQFF. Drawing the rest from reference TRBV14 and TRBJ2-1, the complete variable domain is EAGVTQFPSHSVIEKGQTVTLRCDPISGHDNLYWYRRVMGKEIKFLLHFVKESKQDESGMPNNRFLAERTGGTYSTLKVQPAELEDSGVYFCASSRVSGGLSSYNEQFFGPGTRLTVL.

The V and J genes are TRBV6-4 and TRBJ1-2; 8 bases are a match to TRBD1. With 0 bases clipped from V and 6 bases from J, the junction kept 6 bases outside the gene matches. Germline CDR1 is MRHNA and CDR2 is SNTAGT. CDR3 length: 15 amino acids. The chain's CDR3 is CASSDSSQGADGYTF. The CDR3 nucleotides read TGTGCCAGCAGTGACTCGAGCCAGGGGGCTGATGGCTACACCTTC.

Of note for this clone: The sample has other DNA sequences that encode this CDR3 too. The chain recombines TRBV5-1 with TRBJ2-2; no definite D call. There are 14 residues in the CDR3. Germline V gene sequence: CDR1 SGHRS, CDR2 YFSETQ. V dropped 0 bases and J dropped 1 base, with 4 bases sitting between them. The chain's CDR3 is CASSLGQNTGELFF. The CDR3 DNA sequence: TGCGCCAGCAGCTTGGGACAGAACACCGGGGAGCTGTTTTTT.

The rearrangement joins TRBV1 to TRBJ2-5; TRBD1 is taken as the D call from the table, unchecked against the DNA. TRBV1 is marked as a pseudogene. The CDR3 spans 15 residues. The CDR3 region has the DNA TGCACCAGCAGCCGCTGGGGCGTGGGAAAGAAGACCCAGTACTTC. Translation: CTSSRWGVGKKTQYF.

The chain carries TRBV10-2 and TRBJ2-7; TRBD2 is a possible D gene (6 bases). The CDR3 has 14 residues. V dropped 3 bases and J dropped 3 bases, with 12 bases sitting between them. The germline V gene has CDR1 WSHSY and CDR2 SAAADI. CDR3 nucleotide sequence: TGCGCCAGCAGTGACGGGGGATCATTCTACGAGCAGTACTTC. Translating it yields CASSDGGSFYEQYF.

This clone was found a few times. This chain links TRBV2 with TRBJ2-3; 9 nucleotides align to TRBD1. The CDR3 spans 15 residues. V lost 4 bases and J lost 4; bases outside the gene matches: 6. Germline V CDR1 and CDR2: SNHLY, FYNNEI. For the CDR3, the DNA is TGTGCCAGCAGTGCCACAGGGGGCTACGCAGATACGCAGTATTTT. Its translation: CASSATGGYADTQYF.

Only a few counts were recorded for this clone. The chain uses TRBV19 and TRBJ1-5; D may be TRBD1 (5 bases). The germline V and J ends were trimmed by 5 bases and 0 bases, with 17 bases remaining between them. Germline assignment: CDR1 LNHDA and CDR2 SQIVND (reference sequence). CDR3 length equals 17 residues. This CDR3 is CASSAETASYSNQPQHF. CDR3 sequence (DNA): TGTGCCAGTAGTGCCGAGACAGCCTCCTATAGCAATCAGCCCCAGCATTTT.

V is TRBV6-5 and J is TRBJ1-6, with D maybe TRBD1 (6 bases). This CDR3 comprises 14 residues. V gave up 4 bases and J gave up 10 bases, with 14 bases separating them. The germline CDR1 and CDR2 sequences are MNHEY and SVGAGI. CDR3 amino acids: CASSSRGENSPLHF. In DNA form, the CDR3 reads TGTGCCAGCAGTTCCAGGGGTGAAAACTCACCCCTCCACTTT.

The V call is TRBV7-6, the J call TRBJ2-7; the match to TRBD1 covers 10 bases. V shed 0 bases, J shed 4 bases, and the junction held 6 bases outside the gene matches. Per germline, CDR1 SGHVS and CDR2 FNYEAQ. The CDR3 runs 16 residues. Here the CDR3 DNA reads TGTGCCAGCAGCTTAGCAGGGACAGGGGCTATATACGAGCAGTACTTC. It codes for CASSLAGTGAIYEQYF. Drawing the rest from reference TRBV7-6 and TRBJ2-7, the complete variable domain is GAGVSQSPRYKVTKRGQDVALRCDPISGHVSLYWYRQALGQGPEFLTYFNYEAQQDKSGLPNDRFSAERPEGSISTLTIQRTEQRDSAMYRCASSLAGTGAIYEQYFGPGTRLTVT.

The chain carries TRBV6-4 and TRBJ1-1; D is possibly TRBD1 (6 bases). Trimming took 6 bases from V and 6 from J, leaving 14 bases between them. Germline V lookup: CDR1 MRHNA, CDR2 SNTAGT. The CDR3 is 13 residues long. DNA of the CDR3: TGTGCCAGCAGCAGTACAGGGTCGGCTGAAGCTTTCTTT. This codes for CASSSTGSAEAFF.

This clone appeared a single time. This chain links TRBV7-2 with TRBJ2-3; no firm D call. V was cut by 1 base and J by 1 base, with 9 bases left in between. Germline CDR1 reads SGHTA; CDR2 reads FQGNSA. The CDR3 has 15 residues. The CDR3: CASSLGVFGTDTQYF. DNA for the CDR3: TGTGCCAGCAGCTTAGGAGTCTTCGGCACAGATACGCAGTATTTT.

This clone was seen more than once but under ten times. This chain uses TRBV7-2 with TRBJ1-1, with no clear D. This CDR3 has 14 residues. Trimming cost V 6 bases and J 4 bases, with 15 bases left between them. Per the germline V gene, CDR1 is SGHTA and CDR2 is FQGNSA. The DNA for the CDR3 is TGTGCCAGCAGGCTGGGGAGCCAGAGCACTGAAGCTTTCTTT. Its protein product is CASRLGSQSTEAFF.